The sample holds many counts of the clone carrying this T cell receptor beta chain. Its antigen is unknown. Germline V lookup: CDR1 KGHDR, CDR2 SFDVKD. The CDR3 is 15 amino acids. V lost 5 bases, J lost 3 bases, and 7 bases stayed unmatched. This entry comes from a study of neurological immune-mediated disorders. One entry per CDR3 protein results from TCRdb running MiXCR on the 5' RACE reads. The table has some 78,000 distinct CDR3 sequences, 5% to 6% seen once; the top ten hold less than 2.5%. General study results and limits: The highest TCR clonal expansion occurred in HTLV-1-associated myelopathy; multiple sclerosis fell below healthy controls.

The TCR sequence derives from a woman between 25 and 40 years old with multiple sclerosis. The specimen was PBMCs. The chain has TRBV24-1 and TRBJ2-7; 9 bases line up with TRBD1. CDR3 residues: CATSGGTGNIYEQYF. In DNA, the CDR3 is TGTGCCACCAGTGGTGGGACAGGGAATATCTACGAGCAGTACTTC.